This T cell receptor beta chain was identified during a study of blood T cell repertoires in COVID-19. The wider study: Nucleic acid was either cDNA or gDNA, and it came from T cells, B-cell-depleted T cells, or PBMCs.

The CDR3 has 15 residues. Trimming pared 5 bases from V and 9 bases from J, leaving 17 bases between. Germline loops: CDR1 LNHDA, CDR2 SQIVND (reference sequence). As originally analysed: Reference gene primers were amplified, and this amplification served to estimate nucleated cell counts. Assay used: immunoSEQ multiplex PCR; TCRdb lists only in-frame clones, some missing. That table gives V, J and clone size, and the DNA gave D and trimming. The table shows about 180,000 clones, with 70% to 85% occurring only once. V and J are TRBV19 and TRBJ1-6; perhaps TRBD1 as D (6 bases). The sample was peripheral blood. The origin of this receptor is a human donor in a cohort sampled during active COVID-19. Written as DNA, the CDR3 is TGTGCCAGTAGTTCCCAACAGGGTAGGGGTTCACCCCTCCACTTT. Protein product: CASSSQQGRGSPLHF.